This TCR beta chain came from a study of blood T cell repertoires in COVID-19. Whole-study context: The cDNA or gDNA used as material had been derived from T cells, B-cell-depleted T cells, or PBMCs.

Enrolled through a virtual design, the participants were between 18 and 89 years of age and came from approximately 25 US areas. The study assigned cohorts using participant-reported clinical history. Germline trimming cut 1 base from V and 6 bases from J; bases unmatched to any gene: 10. The CDR3 length is 16 residues. Germline loops: CDR1 MGHRA, CDR2 YSYEKL. The protocol was immunoSEQ multiplex PCR, while the TCRdb copy is restricted to in-frame clones and leaves out a portion. The repertoire includes approximately 250,000 clones, approximately 90% of them detected once, and over 4% sits in the top ten.

What was sequenced was PBMCs or T cells enriched from blood (not recorded which). This receptor was taken from a woman in her thirties with acute COVID-19. This rearrangement joins TRBV4-1 to TRBJ2-7; 9 bases are a match to TRBD2. The CDR3 DNA reads TGCGCCAGCAGCCAAGTGGTCGCGGGAGGGCCGGGCGAGCAGTACTTC. It specifies CASSQVVAGGPGEQYF.